This T cell receptor (beta chain) was observed in a study of cytomegalovirus exposure and HLA in healthy donors. Study at large: For the approximately 400 genotyped donors, about 79% fell within the Caucasian-associated ancestry cluster. Study outcomes and limitations: Among TCR beta chains, those listed as cytomegalovirus-associated numbered about 160.

Of note for this clone: Its antigen is as yet unknown.

PCR amplification relied on 60 Vbeta primers (plus 13 Jbeta primers). Assay: immunoSEQ multiplex PCR; the TCRdb copy retains only in-frame clones and omits some. This sample yields approximately 180,000 clones, of which 70% to 80% are seen a single time; 1.4% to 1.5% belongs to the top ten. CDR3 length equals 13 residues. J was trimmed by 6 bases and V by 8 bases; bases with no gene match: 6. Germline V gene lookup returns CDR1 SNHLY and CDR2 FYNNEI. The J gene is TRBJ2-3, the V gene TRBV2; 9 nucleotides line up with TRBD1. Sequencing was done on a sample of PBMCs. The sequence derives from a woman aged 30 to 39 in good health and CMV-seropositive. CDR3 sequence reads: CASGTGSWDTQYF. CDR3 nucleotide sequence: TGTGCCAGCGGGACAGGGAGTTGGGATACGCAGTATTTT.